A single sample is the source of the 9 T cell receptor beta chains below, sequenced in a study of cytomegalovirus exposure and HLA in healthy donors. PCR involved 60 Vbeta and 13 Jbeta primers. Measured with immunoSEQ multiplex PCR; TCRdb has only the in-frame clones, and not every one. The repertoire consists of about 150,000 clones, with approximately 63% occurring once and the leading ten covering approximately 2%. The specimen was PBMCs. The receptors come from a woman aged 55-70 years in good health and CMV-seropositive.

CDR3 loop: CASSLTGTGVAFF. The CDR3 DNA follows: TGTGCCAGCAGTTTAACCGGGACAGGGGTCGCTTTCTTT. The rearrangement joins TRBV28 to TRBJ1-1; 10 positions agree with TRBD1. Germline V gene sequence: CDR1 MDHEN, CDR2 SYDVKM. This CDR3 comprises 13 residues. Trimming at V came to 2 bases and at J to 11 bases, leaving 5 bases not matched to a gene.

The chain has TRBV18 and TRBJ2-1, with D hard to call. Trimming pared 3 bases from V and 7 bases from J, leaving 16 bases between. Per germline, CDR1 KGHSH and CDR2 LQKENI. There are 15 residues in the CDR3. CDR3 loop: CASSPARLASNEQFF. The CDR3 DNA reads TGTGCCAGCTCACCTGCGCGACTGGCGTCGAATGAGCAGTTCTTC.

This chain uses TRBV19 with TRBJ1-2; 8 bases fit TRBD1. The CDR3 is made up of 14 amino acids. Germline-derived CDR1 and CDR2 are LNHDA and SQIVND (reference sequence). The V and J ends lost 5 bases and 4 bases, in that order; junction bases with no gene match: 6. CDR3 sequence (DNA): TGTGCCAGTAGTGGGACGACAGGGGCCTATGGCTACACCTTC. It codes for CASSGTTGAYGYTF.

This sequence joins TRBV5-1 and TRBJ2-6, with D maybe TRBD2 (6 bases). The CDR3 loop spans 17 amino acids. CDR1 and CDR2 from the germline V gene are SGHRS and YFSETQ. Trimming left V 0 bases short and J 2 bases short, with 12 bases between. CDR3 protein: CASSLGGSGAGANVLTF. The CDR3, as DNA: TGCGCCAGCAGCTTGGGGGGTTCGGGGGCTGGGGCCAACGTCCTGACTTTC.

The chain is built from TRBV28 and TRBJ1-1; possibly TRBD1 for D (5 bases). CDR1 MDHEN and CDR2 SYDVKM come from the germline V gene. The V end lost 11 bases, the J end lost 2 bases, and 9 bases lay between the germline ends. The CDR3 length is 11 residues. CDR3 nucleotides: TGTGCCGCGCAGGGCAACACTGAAGCTTTCTTT. This codes for CAAQGNTEAFF.

DNA of the CDR3: TGTGCCAGTACCGATACGCTAAGGGGTAGTTATGGCTACACCTTC. Its protein product is CASTDTLRGSYGYTF. The chain couples TRBV19 to TRBJ1-2, with D possibly being TRBD1 (5 bases). Trimming left V 7 bases short and J 5 bases short, with 20 bases between. Germline V gene data show CDR1 as LNHDA and CDR2 as SQIVND (reference sequence). The CDR3 length is 15 residues. Combining the CDR3 with reference TRBV19 and TRBJ1-2 gives the whole variable domain DGGITQSPKYLFRKEGQNVTLSCEQNLNHDAMYWYRQDPGQGLRLIYYSQIVNDFQKGDIAEGYSVSREKKESFPLTVTSAQKNPTAFYLCASTDTLRGSYGYTFGSGTRLTVV.

This clone was found a few times. The V call is TRBV10-3, the J call TRBJ1-1, with D unresolved. The ends were cut back, 2 bases at V and 1 base at J, with 2 bases in the middle. The CDR3 extends over 12 amino acids. Germline assignment: CDR1 ENHRY and CDR2 SYGVKD. CDR3: CAISEQNTEAFF. The DNA for the CDR3 is TGTGCCATCAGTGAGCAGAACACTGAAGCTTTCTTT.

J is TRBJ2-3 and V is TRBV7-3; 8 bases match TRBD2. This CDR3 contains 15 residues. V gave up 2 bases and J gave up 6 bases; unmatched junction bases: 7. The V gene's germline CDR1 is SGHTA and CDR2 FQGTGA. Here the CDR3 DNA reads TGTGCCAGCAGCTTATTGGCGGGAGGAGGGGATACGCAGTATTTT. This gives the protein CASSLLAGGGDTQYF.

The V call is TRBV6-1, the J call TRBJ1-2, with D perhaps TRBD1 (5 bases). Trimming shortened V by 0 bases and J by 8 bases, and 7 bases separated the two germline ends. Germline V gene sequence: CDR1 MNHNS, CDR2 SASEGT. The CDR3 has 12 amino acids. CDR3 coding DNA: TGTGCCAGCAGTGAAGCAAAGGGGGGCTACACCTTC. Protein: CASSEAKGGYTF.